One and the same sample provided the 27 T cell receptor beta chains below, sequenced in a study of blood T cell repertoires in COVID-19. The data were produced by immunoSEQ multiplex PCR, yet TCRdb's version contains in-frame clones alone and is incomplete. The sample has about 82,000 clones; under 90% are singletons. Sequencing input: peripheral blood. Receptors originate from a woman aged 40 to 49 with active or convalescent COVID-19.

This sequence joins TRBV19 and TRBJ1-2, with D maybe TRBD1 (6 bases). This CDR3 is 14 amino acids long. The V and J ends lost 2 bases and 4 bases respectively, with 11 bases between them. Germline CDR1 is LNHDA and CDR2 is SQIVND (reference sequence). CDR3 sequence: CASSIIQGTYGYTF. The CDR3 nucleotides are TGTGCCAGTAGTATAATACAGGGAACCTATGGCTACACCTTC.

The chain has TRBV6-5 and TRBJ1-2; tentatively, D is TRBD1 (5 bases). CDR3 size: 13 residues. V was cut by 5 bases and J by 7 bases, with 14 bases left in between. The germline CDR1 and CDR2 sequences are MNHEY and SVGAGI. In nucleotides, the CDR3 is TGTGCCAGCAGTCTCCGCTCAGGGTTTGGCTACACCTTC. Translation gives CASSLRSGFGYTF.

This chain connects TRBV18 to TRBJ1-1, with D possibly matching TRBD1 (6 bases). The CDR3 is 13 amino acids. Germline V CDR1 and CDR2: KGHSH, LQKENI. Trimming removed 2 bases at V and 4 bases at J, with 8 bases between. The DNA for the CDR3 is TGTGCCAGCTCACCAACAGGGTTCACTGAAGCTTTCTTT. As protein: CASSPTGFTEAFF.

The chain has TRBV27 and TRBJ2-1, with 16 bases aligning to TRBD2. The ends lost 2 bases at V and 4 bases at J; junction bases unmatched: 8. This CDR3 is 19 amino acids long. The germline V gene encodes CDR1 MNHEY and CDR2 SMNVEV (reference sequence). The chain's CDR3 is CASSLQWGLAGGAYNEQFF. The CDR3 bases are TGTGCCAGCAGTTTACAATGGGGACTAGCGGGAGGGGCATACAATGAGCAGTTCTTC.

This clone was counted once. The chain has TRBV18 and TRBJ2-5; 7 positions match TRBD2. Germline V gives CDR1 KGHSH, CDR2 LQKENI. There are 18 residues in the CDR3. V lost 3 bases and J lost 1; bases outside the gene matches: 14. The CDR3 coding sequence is TGTGCCAGCTCACCCCAAGCCGGGGGAGGGCAGGGCCAAGAGACCCAGTACTTC. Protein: CASSPQAGGGQGQETQYF.

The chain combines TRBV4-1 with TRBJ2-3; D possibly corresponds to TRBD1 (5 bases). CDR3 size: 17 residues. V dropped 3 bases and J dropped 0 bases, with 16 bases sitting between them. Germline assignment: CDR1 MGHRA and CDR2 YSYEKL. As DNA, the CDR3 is TGCGCCAGCAGCCATCCCAGGGCGGAGACTAGCACAGATACGCAGTATTTT. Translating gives CASSHPRAETSTDTQYF.

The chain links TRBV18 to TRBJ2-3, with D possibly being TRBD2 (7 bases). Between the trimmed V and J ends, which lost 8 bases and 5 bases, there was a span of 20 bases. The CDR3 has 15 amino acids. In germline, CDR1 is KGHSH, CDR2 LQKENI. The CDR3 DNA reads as TGTGCCAGCCAACCCCAGAGGGGGGGAATAGATACGCAGTATTTT. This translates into CASQPQRGGIDTQYF. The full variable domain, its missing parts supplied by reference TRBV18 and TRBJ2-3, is NAGVMQNPRHLVRRRGQEARLRCSPMKGHSHVYWYRQLPEEGLKFMVYLQKENIIDESGMPKERFSAEFPKEGPSILRIQQVVRGDSAAYFCASQPQRGGIDTQYFGPGTRLTVL.

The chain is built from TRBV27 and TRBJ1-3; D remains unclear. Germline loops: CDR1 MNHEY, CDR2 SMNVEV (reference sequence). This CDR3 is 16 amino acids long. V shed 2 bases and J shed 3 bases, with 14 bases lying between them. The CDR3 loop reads CASSLDTEPLGNTIYF. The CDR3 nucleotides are TGTGCCAGCAGTTTAGATACCGAGCCCCTTGGAAACACCATATATTTT.

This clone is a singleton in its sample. DNA of the CDR3: TGTGCCAGCAGCGGCGGGGGCTGGGAGACAGATACGCAGTATTTT. This gives the protein CASSGGGWETDTQYF. This chain links TRBV28 with TRBJ2-3; a weak D match, TRBD2 (7 bases). CDR3 size: 15 residues. CDR1 is MDHEN, CDR2 SYDVKM, per germline. Trimming cost V 6 bases and J 3 bases, with 16 bases left between them.

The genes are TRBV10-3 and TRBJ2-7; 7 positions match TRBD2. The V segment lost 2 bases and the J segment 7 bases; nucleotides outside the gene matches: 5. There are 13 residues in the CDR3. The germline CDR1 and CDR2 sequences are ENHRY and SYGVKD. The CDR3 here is CAISEEGLPEQYF. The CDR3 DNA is TGTGCCATCAGTGAGGAGGGACTACCTGAGCAGTACTTC.

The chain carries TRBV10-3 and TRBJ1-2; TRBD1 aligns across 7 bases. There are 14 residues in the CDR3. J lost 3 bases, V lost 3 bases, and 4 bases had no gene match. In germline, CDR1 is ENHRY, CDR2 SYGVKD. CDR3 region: CAISDDREDYGYTF. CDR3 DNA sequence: TGTGCCATCAGTGATGACAGGGAGGACTATGGCTACACCTTC.

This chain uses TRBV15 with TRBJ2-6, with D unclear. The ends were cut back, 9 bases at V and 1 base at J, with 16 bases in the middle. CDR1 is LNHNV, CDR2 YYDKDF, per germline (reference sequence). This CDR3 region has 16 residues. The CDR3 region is CATNNEQLSGANVLTF. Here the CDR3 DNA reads TGTGCCACTAACAACGAACAGTTATCTGGGGCCAACGTCCTGACTTTC. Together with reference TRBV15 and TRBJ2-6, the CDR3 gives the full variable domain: DAMVIQNPRYQVTQFGKPVTLSCSQTLNHNVMYWYQQKSSQAPKLLFHYYDKDFNNEADTPDNFQSRRPNTSFCFLDIRSPGLGDTAMYLCATNNEQLSGANVLTFGAGSRLTVL.

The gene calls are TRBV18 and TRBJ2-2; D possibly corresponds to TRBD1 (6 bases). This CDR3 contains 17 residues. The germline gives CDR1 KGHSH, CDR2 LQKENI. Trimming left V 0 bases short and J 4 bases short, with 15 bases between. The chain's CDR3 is CASSPPLTGSSTGELFF. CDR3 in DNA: TGTGCCAGCTCACCACCTTTGACAGGTTCGAGCACCGGGGAGCTGTTTTTT.

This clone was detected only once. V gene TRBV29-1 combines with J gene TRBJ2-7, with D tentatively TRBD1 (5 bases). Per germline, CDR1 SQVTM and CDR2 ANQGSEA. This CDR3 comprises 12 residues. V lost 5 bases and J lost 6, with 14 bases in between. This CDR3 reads CSVQGTTLEQYF. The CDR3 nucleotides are TGCAGCGTTCAGGGAACTACTCTCGAGCAGTACTTC.

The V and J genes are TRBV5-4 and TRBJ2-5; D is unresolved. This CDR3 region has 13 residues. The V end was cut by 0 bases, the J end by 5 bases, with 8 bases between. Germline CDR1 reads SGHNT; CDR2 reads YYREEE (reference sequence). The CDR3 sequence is CASSLDPGETQYF. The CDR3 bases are TGTGCCAGCAGCTTGGATCCCGGGGAGACCCAGTACTTC.

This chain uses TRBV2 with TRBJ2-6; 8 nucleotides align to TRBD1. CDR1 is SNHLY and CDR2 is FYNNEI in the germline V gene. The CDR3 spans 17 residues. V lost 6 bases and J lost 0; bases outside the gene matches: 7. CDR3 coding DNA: TGTGCCAGCAGGCGGGCAGGGGGCCTCTCTGGGGCCAACGTCCTGACTTTC. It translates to CASRRAGGLSGANVLTF.

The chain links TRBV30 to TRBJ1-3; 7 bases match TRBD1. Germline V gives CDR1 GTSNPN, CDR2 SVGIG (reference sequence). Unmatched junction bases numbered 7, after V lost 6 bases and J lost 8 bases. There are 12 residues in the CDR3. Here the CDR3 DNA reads TGTGCCTGCGACAGGGTTGGGGACACCATATATTTT. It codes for CACDRVGDTIYF.

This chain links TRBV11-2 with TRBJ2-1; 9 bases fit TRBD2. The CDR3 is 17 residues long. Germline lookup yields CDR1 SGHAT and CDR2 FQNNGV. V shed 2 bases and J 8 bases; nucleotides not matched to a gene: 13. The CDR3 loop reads CASSLRRGGSGSDEQFF. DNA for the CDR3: TGTGCCAGCAGCTTAAGGAGAGGAGGTAGCGGGAGTGATGAGCAGTTCTTC.

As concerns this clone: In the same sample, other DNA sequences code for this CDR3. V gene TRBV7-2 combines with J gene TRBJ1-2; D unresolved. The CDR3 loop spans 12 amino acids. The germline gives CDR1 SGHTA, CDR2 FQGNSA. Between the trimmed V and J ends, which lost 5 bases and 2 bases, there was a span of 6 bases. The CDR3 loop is CASSPLNYGYTF. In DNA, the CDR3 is TGTGCCAGCAGCCCCCTGAACTATGGCTACACCTTC.

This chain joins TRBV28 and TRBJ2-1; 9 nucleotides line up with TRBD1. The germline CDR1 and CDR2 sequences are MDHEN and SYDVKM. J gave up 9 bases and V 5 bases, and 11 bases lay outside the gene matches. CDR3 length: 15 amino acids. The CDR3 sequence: CASSLGTGWRGEQFF. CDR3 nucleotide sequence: TGTGCCAGCAGTCTAGGGACAGGGTGGCGAGGTGAGCAGTTCTTC.

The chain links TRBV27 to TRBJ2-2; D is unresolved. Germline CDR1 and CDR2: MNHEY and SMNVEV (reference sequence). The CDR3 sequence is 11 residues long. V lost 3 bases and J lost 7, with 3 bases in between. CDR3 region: CASSFGGELFF. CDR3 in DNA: TGTGCCAGCAGTTTCGGCGGGGAGCTGTTTTTT.

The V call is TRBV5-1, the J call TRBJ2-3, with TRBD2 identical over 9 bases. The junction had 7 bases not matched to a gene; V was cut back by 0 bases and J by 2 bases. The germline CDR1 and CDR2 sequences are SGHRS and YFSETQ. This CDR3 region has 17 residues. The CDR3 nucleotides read TGCGCCAGCAGCTTGGCCCTCGGCGGGGGGGCCACAGATACGCAGTATTTT. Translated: CASSLALGGGATDTQYF.

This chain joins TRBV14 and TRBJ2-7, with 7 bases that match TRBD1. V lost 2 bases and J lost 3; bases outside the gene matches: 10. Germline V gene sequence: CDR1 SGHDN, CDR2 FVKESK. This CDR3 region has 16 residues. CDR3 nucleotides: TGTGCCAGCAGCCAAACAGGGGCCTGGGTTAGCTACGAGCAGTACTTC. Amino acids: CASSQTGAWVSYEQYF.

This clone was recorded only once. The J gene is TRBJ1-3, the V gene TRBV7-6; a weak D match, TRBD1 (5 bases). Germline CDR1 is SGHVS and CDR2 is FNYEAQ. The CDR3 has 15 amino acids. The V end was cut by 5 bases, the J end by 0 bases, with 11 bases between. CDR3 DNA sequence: TGTGCCAGCAGCATGGGACTCAGCTCTGGAAACACCATATATTTT. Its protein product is CASSMGLSSGNTIYF.

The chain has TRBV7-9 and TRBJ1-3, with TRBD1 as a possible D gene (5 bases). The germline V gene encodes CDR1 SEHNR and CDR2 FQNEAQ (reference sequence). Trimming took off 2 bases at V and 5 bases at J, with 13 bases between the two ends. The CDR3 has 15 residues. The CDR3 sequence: CASSLSPEGRNTIYF. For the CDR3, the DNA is TGTGCCAGCAGCTTAAGCCCGGAGGGGAGAAACACCATATATTTT. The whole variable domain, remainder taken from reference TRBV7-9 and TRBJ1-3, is DTGVSQNPRHKITKRGQNVTFRCDPISEHNRLYWYRQTLGQGPEFLTYFQNEAQLEKSRLLSDRFSAERPKGSFSTLEIQRTEQGDSAMYLCASSLSPEGRNTIYFGEGSWLTVV.

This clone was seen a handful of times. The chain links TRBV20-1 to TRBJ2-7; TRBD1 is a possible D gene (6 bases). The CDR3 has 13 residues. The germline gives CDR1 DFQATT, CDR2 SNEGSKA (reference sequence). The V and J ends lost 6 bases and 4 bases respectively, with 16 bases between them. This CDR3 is CSASKRGNYEQYF. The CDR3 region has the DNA TGCAGTGCCAGTAAGAGGGGGAATTACGAGCAGTACTTC.

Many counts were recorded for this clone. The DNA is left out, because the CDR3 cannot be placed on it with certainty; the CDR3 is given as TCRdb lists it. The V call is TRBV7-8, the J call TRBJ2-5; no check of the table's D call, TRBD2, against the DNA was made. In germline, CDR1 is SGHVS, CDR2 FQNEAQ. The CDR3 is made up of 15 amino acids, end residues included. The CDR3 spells CASSLSGSTSETQYF.